The 32 T cell receptor beta chains given below trace back to one sample, sequenced in a study of T cell clonotyping in hematopoietic cell transplantation. Generated by immunoSEQ multiplex PCR, the TCRdb table keeps only in-frame clones and is missing some. Of about 41,000 clones detected, 95% appear once; the ten largest clones hold 0.95%. The specimen sequenced was peripheral blood mononuclear cells. Receptors were obtained from a man aged 30 to 45 in good health. Some clones in this sample may be carry-over from other donors' samples.

The J gene is TRBJ1-1, the V gene TRBV19; the match to TRBD1 covers 11 bases. The J segment lost 0 bases and the V segment lost 6 bases, leaving 6 bases of the junction unmatched. Per germline, CDR1 LNHDA and CDR2 SQIVND (reference sequence). The CDR3 spans 16 residues. CDR3 amino acids: CASRTGTGGMNTEAFF. The CDR3 DNA sequence: TGTGCCAGTAGAACCGGGACAGGGGGTATGAACACTGAAGCTTTCTTT.

This chain connects TRBV5-1 to TRBJ2-7; D may be TRBD1 or TRBD2 (5 bases each). The V end lost 1 base, the J end lost 5 bases, and 10 bases lay between the germline ends. The CDR3 is 13 residues long. Germline CDR1 SGHRS, CDR2 YFSETQ. CDR3 bases: TGCGCCAGCAGCTTGCATAGAGGGGACGAGCAGTACTTC. Its protein is CASSLHRGDEQYF.

The J gene is TRBJ1-2, the V gene TRBV11-2; the D gene is possibly TRBD1 (5 bases). CDR3 size: 14 residues. CDR1 is SGHAT, CDR2 FQNNGV, per germline. V was pared by 1 base and J by 10 bases, with 16 bases between. In DNA, the CDR3 is TGTGCCAGCAGCTTAGCCGAGGGGTTATCGGACTACACCTTC. Its protein product is CASSLAEGLSDYTF.

The chain is built from TRBV5-5 and TRBJ1-1; D remains unclear. This CDR3 contains 16 residues. Germline V gene data show CDR1 as SGHKS and CDR2 as YYEKEE (reference sequence). V was pared by 4 bases and J by 2 bases, with 18 bases between. The CDR3 DNA is TGTGCCAGCAGCCCGGAATGGGCAGGATTAAACACTGAAGCTTTCTTT. Translating it yields CASSPEWAGLNTEAFF.

The rearrangement uses TRBV30 and TRBJ1-3, with D uncertain. Trimming left V 3 bases short and J 0 bases short, with 12 bases between. The CDR3 has 15 residues. The germline CDR1 and CDR2 sequences are GTSNPN and SVGIG (reference sequence). DNA for the CDR3: TGTGCCTGGAGGGGCCGACCGAACTCTGGAAACACCATATATTTT. The encoded protein is CAWRGRPNSGNTIYF.

The V gene is TRBV7-2, the J gene TRBJ2-7, with D perhaps assigned TRBD1 or TRBD2 (6 bases each). The V end lost 3 bases, the J end lost 2 bases, and 14 bases lay between the germline ends. The CDR3 totals 15 residues. From germline, CDR1 is SGHTA and CDR2 FQGNSA. The CDR3 here is CASSFQGTAPYEQYF. The CDR3 nucleotides are TGTGCCAGCAGCTTCCAGGGGACTGCCCCCTACGAGCAGTACTTC.

V and J are TRBV6-1 and TRBJ2-3; maybe TRBD1 (5 bases). Per germline, CDR1 MNHNS and CDR2 SASEGT. Trimming left V 6 bases short and J 2 bases short, with 15 bases between. This CDR3 has 15 residues. CDR3 region: CASSLRGRTTDTQYF. CDR3 DNA sequence: TGTGCCAGCAGCCTAAGGGGCAGGACCACAGATACGCAGTATTTT.

The gene calls are TRBV7-9 and TRBJ2-7; D gene unclear. The length of the CDR3 is 13 residues. V dropped 5 bases and J dropped 10 bases, with 18 bases sitting between them. Germline values: CDR1 SEHNR, CDR2 FQNEAQ (reference sequence). The CDR3 DNA follows: TGTGCCAGCAGCGATAATACCGTGGGCGATCAGTACTTC. This encodes CASSDNTVGDQYF.

The chain employs TRBV4-1 and TRBJ2-1; D could derive from TRBD1 or TRBD2 (5 bases each). In germline, CDR1 is MGHRA, CDR2 YSYEKL. The length of the CDR3 is 16 residues. V lost 4 bases to trimming and J lost 6 bases, with 19 bases between them. The DNA of the CDR3 is TGCGCCAGCAGCCCTCTCCCCGGGACGTGGGGCAATGAGCAGTTCTTC. Its translation: CASSPLPGTWGNEQFF.

The rearrangement joins TRBV5-1 to TRBJ2-7; no reliable D call. The germline V and J ends were trimmed by 4 bases and 3 bases, with 11 bases remaining between them. CDR1 and CDR2 (germline): SGHRS, YFSETQ. The CDR3 consists of 13 residues. The chain's CDR3 is CASSMGHGYEQYF. CDR3 nucleotide sequence: TGCGCCAGCAGCATGGGTCATGGCTACGAGCAGTACTTC. Variable domain in full (rest from reference TRBV5-1 and TRBJ2-7): KAGVTQTPRYLIKTRGQQVTLSCSPISGHRSVSWYQQTPGQGLQFLFEYFSETQRNKGNFPGRFSGRQFSNSRSEMNVSTLELGDSALYLCASSMGHGYEQYFGPGTRLTVT.

The chain recombines TRBV4-2 with TRBJ2-3; TRBD2 matches at 8 bases. V lost 3 bases to trimming and J lost 3 bases; unmatched junction nucleotides: 8. In germline, CDR1 is LGHNA, CDR2 YNFKEQ. This CDR3 is built from 16 residues. CDR3 sequence reads: CASSHVTSAKTDTQYF. The DNA for the CDR3 is TGTGCCAGCAGCCATGTGACTAGCGCAAAGACAGATACGCAGTATTTT.

V gene TRBV6-1 combines with J gene TRBJ1-1, with 8 bases identical to TRBD1. This CDR3 has 16 amino acids. V lost 1 base to trimming and J lost 8 bases; unmatched junction nucleotides: 12. Germline CDR1 is MNHNS and CDR2 is SASEGT. In DNA, the CDR3 is TGTGCCAGCAGTGAAGTTTTTGTCAGGGGGCCGGGGGAAGCTTTCTTT. Translated: CASSEVFVRGPGEAFF.

This chain uses TRBV9 with TRBJ2-3, with D perhaps matching TRBD1 or TRBD2 (5 bases each). The V and J ends lost 4 bases and 1 base respectively, with 10 bases between them. The CDR3 is 14 residues long. CDR1 is SGDLS and CDR2 is YYNGEE in the germline V gene. CDR3 loop: CASSLRGGTDTQYF. The CDR3, as DNA: TGTGCCAGCAGCTTAAGAGGGGGCACAGATACGCAGTATTTT.

This clone was counted a single time. This rearrangement joins TRBV11-1 to TRBJ2-5; no definite D call. Trimming cost V 5 bases and J 5 bases, with 15 bases left between them. Germline CDR1 and CDR2: SGHAT and FQDESV (reference sequence). The CDR3 contains 14 residues. This CDR3 reads CASSVLTVSETQYF. The CDR3 bases are TGTGCCAGCAGCGTGCTGACGGTTTCGGAGACCCAGTACTTC.

The chain links TRBV6-5 to TRBJ2-7; D uncertain. Germline lookup yields CDR1 MNHEY and CDR2 SVGAGI. The V and J ends lost 8 bases and 3 bases respectively, with 8 bases between them. This CDR3 is 11 amino acids long. The CDR3 region has the DNA TGTGCCAGCCAATCCAACTACGAGCAGTACTTC. It yields the protein CASQSNYEQYF.

The V gene is TRBV27, the J gene TRBJ2-5; perhaps TRBD1 as D (7 bases). This CDR3 comprises 13 residues. Trimming removed 5 bases from V and 5 bases from J, with 12 bases in between. CDR1 MNHEY and CDR2 SMNVEV come from the germline V gene (reference sequence). The CDR3 DNA sequence: TGTGCCAGCAGTCAGGGGGGTTGGGAGACCCAGTACTTC. This sequence encodes CASSQGGWETQYF.

V gene TRBV4-1 combines with J gene TRBJ1-2, with 9 positions matching TRBD1. The germline V gene encodes CDR1 MGHRA and CDR2 YSYEKL. The CDR3 totals 16 residues. V lost 2 bases to trimming and J lost 2 bases; unmatched junction nucleotides: 6. CDR3 in amino acids: CASSQLQGALNYGYTF. In DNA, the CDR3 is TGCGCCAGCAGCCAACTACAGGGGGCGTTAAACTATGGCTACACCTTC.

The rearrangement joins TRBV30 to TRBJ2-5, with D perhaps TRBD1 or TRBD2 (5 bases each). CDR1 is GTSNPN, CDR2 SVGIG, per germline (reference sequence). There are 12 residues in the CDR3. V was trimmed by 8 bases and J by 5 bases, leaving 15 bases between them. This CDR3 reads CALEPGPETQYF. CDR3 bases: TGTGCCCTGGAGCCGGGGCCGGAGACCCAGTACTTC. The full variable domain, with the rest looked up from reference TRBV30 and TRBJ2-5, is SQTIHQWPATLVQPVGSPLSLECTVEGTSNPNLYWYRQAAGRGLQLLFYSVGIGQISSEVPQNLSASRPQDRQFILSSKKLLLSDSGFYLCALEPGPETQYFGPGTRLLVL.

The V gene is TRBV2, the J gene TRBJ2-7; 7 bases fit TRBD2. Per germline, CDR1 SNHLY and CDR2 FYNNEI. The trim removed 5 bases at V and 0 bases at J, leaving 10 bases unmatched. CDR3 length: 16 amino acids. DNA of the CDR3: TGTGCCAGCAGTCGCGGGGGAACGAGGAACTCCTACGAGCAGTACTTC. Amino acids: CASSRGGTRNSYEQYF.

CDR3 in amino acids: CSVDSGAGTEAFF. The CDR3 region has the DNA TGCAGCGTTGACTCTGGAGCGGGCACTGAAGCTTTCTTT. The rearrangement joins TRBV29-1 to TRBJ1-1; D gene ambiguous. The CDR3 consists of 13 residues. Trimming left V 3 bases short and J 4 bases short, with 12 bases between. Germline V gene data show CDR1 as SQVTM and CDR2 as ANQGSEA.

This clone was observed once. V and J are TRBV19 and TRBJ2-5; D is unclear. The V and J ends lost 3 bases and 4 bases respectively, with 6 bases between them. Germline V gives CDR1 LNHDA, CDR2 SQIVND (reference sequence). The CDR3 covers 12 residues. DNA of the CDR3: TGTGCCAGTAGTATGCTAGGAGAGACCCAGTACTTC. Its translation: CASSMLGETQYF.

The rearrangement joins TRBV29-1 to TRBJ2-2, with D uncertain. The germline V gene encodes CDR1 SQVTM and CDR2 ANQGSEA. V lost 7 bases and J lost 9, with 18 bases in between. The CDR3 is 13 residues long. CDR3 region: CSAITLTRRELFF. Here the CDR3 DNA reads TGCAGCGCTATTACCTTGACCCGGAGGGAGCTGTTTTTT.

The sample holds one count of this clone. The rearrangement links TRBV19 to TRBJ1-4; D is ambiguous. The V gene's germline CDR1 is LNHDA and CDR2 SQIVND (reference sequence). The CDR3 is 19 residues long. V lost 3 bases to trimming and J lost 3 bases, with 23 bases between them. CDR3 sequence (DNA): TGTGCCAGTAGTATCAAGGTTTATCGGGCCTTGACCTCTAATGAAAAACTGTTTTTT. Its translation: CASSIKVYRALTSNEKLFF.

The chain employs TRBV27 and TRBJ2-7; 13 nucleotides match TRBD2. Germline V gene data show CDR1 as MNHEY and CDR2 as SMNVEV (reference sequence). The CDR3 consists of 17 residues. V gave up 4 bases and J gave up 2 bases; unmatched junction bases: 8. The CDR3 here is CASSSNRLAGGPYEQYF. The CDR3 DNA sequence: TGTGCCAGCAGTTCCAACCGACTAGCGGGGGGACCCTACGAGCAGTACTTC.

V and J are TRBV10-2 and TRBJ1-1; D is possibly TRBD1 (5 bases). V was pared by 3 bases and J by 4 bases, with 18 bases between. Germline CDR1 is WSHSY and CDR2 is SAAADI. The CDR3 is 16 amino acids. DNA for the CDR3: TGCGCCAGCAGTGATCCTCAGGGAATGGGGAGCACTGAAGCTTTCTTT. Amino acids: CASSDPQGMGSTEAFF.

The chain has TRBV9 and TRBJ2-5; weak D call: TRBD1 (6 bases). The CDR3 runs to 14 residues. Germline lookup yields CDR1 SGDLS and CDR2 YYNGEE. Trimming took off 0 bases at V and 1 base at J, with 7 bases between the two ends. CDR3 region: CASSVEGGQETQYF. DNA for the CDR3: TGTGCCAGCAGCGTAGAAGGGGGCCAAGAGACCCAGTACTTC.

This chain joins TRBV4-2 and TRBJ2-3; D not resolved. The CDR3 sequence is 15 residues long. CDR1 and CDR2 (germline): LGHNA, YNFKEQ. Trimming pared 0 bases from V and 9 bases from J, leaving 16 bases between. Written as DNA, the CDR3 is TGTGCCAGCAGCCAAGAGCTAGTTTCAGATGTGACGCAGTATTTT. Protein product: CASSQELVSDVTQYF.

The CDR3 coding sequence is TGCGCCAGCAGTCACCGGGATACAGGGTCCCGTACCTGGGAGACCCAGTACTTC. Residues: CASSHRDTGSRTWETQYF. This sequence joins TRBV23-1 and TRBJ2-5, with D possibly matching TRBD1 (6 bases). TRBV23-1 is filed as an ORF, its function uncertain. V shed 3 bases and J shed 5 bases, with 25 bases lying between them. This CDR3 is built from 18 residues.

This CDR3 reads CASSADRGYEQYF. The DNA for the CDR3 is TGTGCCAGCAGCGCGGACAGGGGGTACGAGCAGTACTTC. The rearrangement uses TRBV7-7 and TRBJ2-7, with 10 bases matching TRBD1. Germline loops: CDR1 SSHAT, CDR2 FNYEAQ (reference sequence). Trimming took 5 bases from V and 4 from J; bases not matched to a gene: 2. This CDR3 has 13 amino acids.

V is TRBV6-5 and J is TRBJ1-2; possibly TRBD1 for D (5 bases). V was trimmed by 8 bases and J by 2 bases, leaving 12 bases between them. In germline, CDR1 is MNHEY, CDR2 SVGAGI. CDR3 length: 13 residues. DNA for the CDR3: TGTGCCAGCCGTCGGGGGGGGAACTATGGCTACACCTTC. It yields the protein CASRRGGNYGYTF.

The sample holds one count of this clone. The chain uses TRBV29-1 and TRBJ1-2; D not resolved. The germline V and J ends were trimmed by 1 base and 2 bases, with 8 bases remaining between them. CDR3 length equals 13 residues. In germline, CDR1 is SQVTM, CDR2 ANQGSEA. CDR3 nucleotides: TGCAGCGTTGAAGTCGGCGAAAACTATGGCTACACCTTC. Encoded protein: CSVEVGENYGYTF.

To note about this clone: The same CDR3 arises from other DNA sequences in this sample as well. The V and J genes are TRBV29-1 and TRBJ1-2, with 7 bases fitting TRBD1. This CDR3 is 16 amino acids long. CDR1 is SQVTM, CDR2 ANQGSEA, per germline. V gave up 4 bases and J gave up 0 bases; unmatched junction bases: 11. For the CDR3, the DNA is TGCAGCGTTGGCCCCCCCAGACAGGGCGCTAACTATGGCTACACCTTC. This sequence encodes CSVGPPRQGANYGYTF.